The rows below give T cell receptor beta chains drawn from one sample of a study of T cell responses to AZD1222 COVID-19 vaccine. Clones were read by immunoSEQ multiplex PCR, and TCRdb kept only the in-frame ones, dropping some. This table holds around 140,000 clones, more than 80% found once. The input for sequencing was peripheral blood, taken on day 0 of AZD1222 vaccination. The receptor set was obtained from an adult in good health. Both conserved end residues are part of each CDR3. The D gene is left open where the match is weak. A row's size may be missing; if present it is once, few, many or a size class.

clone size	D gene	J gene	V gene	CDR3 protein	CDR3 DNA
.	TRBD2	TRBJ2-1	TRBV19	CASSRGGAREQFF	TGTGCCAGTAGTCGCGGGGGGGCTCGGGAGCAGTTCTTC
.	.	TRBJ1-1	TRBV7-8	CASSLGSTVNTEAFF	TGTGCCAGCAGCTTAGGAAGCACGGTGAACACTGAAGCTTTCTTT
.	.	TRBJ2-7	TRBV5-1	CASRPDYVGGEQYF	TGCGCCAGCAGACCTGATTACGTGGGGGGTGAGCAGTACTTC
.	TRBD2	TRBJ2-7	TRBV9	CASSVRTSDEQYF	TGTGCCAGCAGCGTAAGGACTAGCGACGAGCAGTACTTC
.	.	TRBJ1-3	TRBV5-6	CASSPGRGSGNTIYF	TGTGCCAGCAGCCCCGGTCGAGGTTCTGGAAACACCATATATTTT
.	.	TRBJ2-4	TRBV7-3	CASSSHGLPRDIQYF	TGTGCCAGCAGCTCCCACGGGTTGCCCCGTGACATTCAGTACTTC
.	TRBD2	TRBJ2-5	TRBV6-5	CASSTTQREKETQYF	TGTGCCAGCAGCACGACCCAGCGGGAGAAAGAGACCCAGTACTTC
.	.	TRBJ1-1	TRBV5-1	CASSLGLGTEAFF	TGCGCCAGCAGCTTAGGGTTGGGCACTGAAGCTTTCTTT
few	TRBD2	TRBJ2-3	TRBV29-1	CSASFSGGATQYF	TGCAGCGCCTCCTTTAGCGGGGGGGCCACGCAGTATTTT
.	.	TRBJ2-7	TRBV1	CTSRRRGSYEQYF	TGCACCAGCAGAAGGCGGGGCTCCTACGAGCAGTACTTC
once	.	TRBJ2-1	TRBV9	CASSVGDSSYNEQFF	TGTGCCAGCAGCGTAGGGGATAGCTCCTACAATGAGCAGTTCTTC
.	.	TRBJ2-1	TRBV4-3	CASSQEFGYNEQFF	TGCGCCAGCAGCCAAGAGTTCGGGTACAATGAGCAGTTCTTC
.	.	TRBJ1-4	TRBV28	CASRIDGGGNEKLFF	TGTGCCAGCAGGATCGACGGAGGGGGAAATGAAAAACTGTTTTTT
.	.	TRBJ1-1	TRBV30	CAWRTRQLNTEAFF	TGTGCCTGGAGGACGAGACAGTTGAACACTGAAGCTTTCTTT
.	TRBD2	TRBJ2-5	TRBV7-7	CASSPGVAGSQETQYF	TGTGCCAGCAGCCCCGGGGTAGCGGGATCCCAAGAGACCCAGTACTTC
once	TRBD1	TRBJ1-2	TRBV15	CATSRDRGGGYTF	TGTGCCACCAGCAGAGATAGAGGGGGCGGCTACACCTTC
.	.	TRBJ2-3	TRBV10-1	CASSEGTGMDTQYF	TGCGCCAGCAGTGAGGGAACAGGGATGGATACGCAGTATTTT
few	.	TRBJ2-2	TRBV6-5	CASSWAANTGELFF	TGTGCCAGCTCGTGGGCAGCGAACACCGGGGAGCTGTTTTTT
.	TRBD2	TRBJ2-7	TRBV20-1	CSASTTSARAPYEQYF	TGCAGTGCTAGTACCACTAGCGCGAGGGCCCCCTACGAGCAGTACTTC
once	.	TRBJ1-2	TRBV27	CASSKDRVDYGYTF	TGTGCCAGCAGTAAGGACAGAGTTGACTATGGCTACACCTTC
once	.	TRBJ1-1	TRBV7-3	CASSTQGNTEAFF	TGTGCCAGCAGCACACAGGGGAACACTGAAGCTTTCTTT
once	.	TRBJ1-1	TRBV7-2	CASSLVTGSTEAFF	TGTGCCAGCAGCTTAGTTACAGGGAGCACTGAAGCTTTCTTT
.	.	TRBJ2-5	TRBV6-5	CASSYSGETQYF	TGTGCCAGCAGTTACTCCGGGGAGACCCAGTACTTC
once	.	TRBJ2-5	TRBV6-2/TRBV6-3	CASSYGQETQYF	TGTGCCAGCAGTTACGGCCAAGAGACCCAGTACTTC
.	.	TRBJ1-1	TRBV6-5	CATLQFDTLNTEAFF	TGTGCCACCCTACAATTTGACACCCTGAACACTGAAGCTTTCTTT
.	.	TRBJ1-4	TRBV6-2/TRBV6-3	CASSYPSGSTNEKLFF	TGTGCCAGCAGTTACCCCTCCGGATCAACTAATGAAAAACTGTTTTTT
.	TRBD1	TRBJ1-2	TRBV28	CASRRFGDRGRGGYTF	TGTGCCAGCAGGAGGTTCGGGGACAGGGGACGTGGAGGCTACACCTTC
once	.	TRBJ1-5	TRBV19	CASTATAHSNQPQHF	TGTGCCAGTACTGCGACGGCCCATAGCAATCAGCCCCAGCATTTT
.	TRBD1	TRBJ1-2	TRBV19	CASRTDRDSYGYTF	TGTGCCAGTAGAACAGACCGGGACAGCTATGGCTACACCTTC
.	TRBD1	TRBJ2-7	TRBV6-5	CASRNGQGRYEQYF	TGTGCCAGCAGGAACGGACAGGGAAGGTACGAGCAGTACTTC
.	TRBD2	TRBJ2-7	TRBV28	CASSSILAGGVVEQYF	TGTGCCAGCAGTTCTATCCTAGCGGGAGGGGTTGTGGAGCAGTACTTC
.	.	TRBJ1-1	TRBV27	CASRRNTEAFF	TGTGCCAGCCGACGGAACACTGAAGCTTTCTTT
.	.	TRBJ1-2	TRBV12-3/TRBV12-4	CASSLTGNYGYTF	TGTGCCAGCAGTTTAACAGGAAACTATGGCTACACCTTC
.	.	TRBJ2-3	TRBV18	CASSRGRSTDTQYF	TGTGCCAGCTCTCGGGGCAGGTCCACAGATACGCAGTATTTT
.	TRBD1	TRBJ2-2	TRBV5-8	CASRFSRGPTGELFF	TGTGCCAGCAGGTTTAGCAGGGGGCCCACCGGGGAGCTGTTTTTT
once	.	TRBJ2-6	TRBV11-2	CASRHRWAGYSGANVLTF	TGTGCCAGCAGACACAGGTGGGCAGGATACTCTGGGGCCAACGTCCTGACTTTC
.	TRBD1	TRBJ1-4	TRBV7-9	CASSLGTGGNEKLFF	TGTGCCAGCAGCTTAGGGACAGGGGGGAATGAAAAACTGTTTTTT
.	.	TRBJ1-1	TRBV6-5	CASSYGDPTEAFF	TGTGCCAGCAGTTACGGGGACCCCACTGAAGCTTTCTTT
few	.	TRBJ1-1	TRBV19	CASSIEIYTEAFF	TGTGCCAGTAGTATCGAGATCTACACTGAAGCTTTCTTT
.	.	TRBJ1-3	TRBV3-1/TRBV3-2	CASSRGQSAGNTIYF	TGTGCCAGCAGCCGGGGGCAGTCAGCTGGAAACACCATATATTTT
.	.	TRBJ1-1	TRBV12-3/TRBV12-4	CASSFHSTAFF	TGTGCCAGCAGTTTTCACAGTACGGCTTTCTTT
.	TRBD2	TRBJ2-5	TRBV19	CASSISPLAGGQETQYF	TGTGCCAGTAGTATATCCCCCCTAGCGGGGGGTCAAGAGACCCAGTACTTC
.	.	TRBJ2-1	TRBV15	CATSRDPPGSAYNEQFF	TGTGCCACCAGCAGAGATCCCCCAGGATCCGCCTACAATGAGCAGTTCTTC
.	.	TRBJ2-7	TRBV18	CASSPPGGREKGEQYF	TGTGCCAGCTCACCACCAGGCGGCAGGGAAAAGGGCGAGCAGTACTTC
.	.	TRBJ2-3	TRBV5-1	CASSLAPSDTQYF	TGCGCCAGCAGCTTGGCTCCCTCTGATACGCAGTATTTT
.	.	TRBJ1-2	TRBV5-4	CASSLPLQGLSGYTF	TGTGCCAGCAGCCTTCCCCTTCAGGGGTTAAGTGGCTACACCTTC
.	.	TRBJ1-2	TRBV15	CATSRDGTGIRFGYTF	TGTGCCACCAGCAGAGATGGGACGGGGATTCGGTTCGGCTACACCTTC
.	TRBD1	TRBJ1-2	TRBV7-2	CASSSRDSAYGYTF	TGTGCCAGCAGCTCCCGGGACAGTGCCTATGGCTACACCTTC
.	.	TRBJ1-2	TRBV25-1	CASSDGILVSSGYTF	TGTGCCAGCAGTGATGGCATTCTGGTTTCTTCTGGCTACACCTTC
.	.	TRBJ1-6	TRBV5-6	CASSFVGKRNSPLHF	TGTGCCAGCAGCTTCGTCGGGAAAAGAAATTCACCCCTCCACTTT
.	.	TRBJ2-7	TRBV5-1	CASRYQEGEQYF	TGCGCCAGCAGGTACCAAGAAGGCGAGCAGTACTTC
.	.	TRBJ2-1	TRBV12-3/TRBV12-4	CASSLTFQGEQFF	TGTGCCAGCAGTTTGACCTTTCAGGGTGAGCAGTTCTTC